This T cell receptor beta chain was obtained from a study of CD8 T cells in ankylosing spondylitis. This clonotype appeared a few times. Its antigen is undetermined. Overall study findings and caveats: From matched ankylosing spondylitis synovial fluid, disease-linked clones were reportedly recovered at significantly enriched levels. Peripheral blood held disease-linked clones only at relatively low frequency, and these were CD8+.

A quantitative 5'-RACE method, one with molecular barcodes, was used to make TCR beta libraries. Each CDR3 protein is one row after TCRdb ran MiXCR on the 5' RACE reads. Of nearly 350,000 distinct CDR3 sequences in the sample, about 15% are singletons; the top ten hold about 1%. The V end lost 6 bases, the J end lost 6 bases, and 5 bases lay between the germline ends. CDR3 length: 11 residues. The V gene is TRBV12-3 or TRBV12-4, the J gene TRBJ2-2; D uncertain. The source material was blood, either unsorted or a sorted T cell fraction (not recorded which). The sequence was obtained from a male donor with ankylosing spondylitis or in good health (not recorded which). The CDR3 is CASSWSGELFF. For the CDR3, the DNA is TGTGCCAGCAGCTGGTCCGGGGAGCTGTTTTTT.